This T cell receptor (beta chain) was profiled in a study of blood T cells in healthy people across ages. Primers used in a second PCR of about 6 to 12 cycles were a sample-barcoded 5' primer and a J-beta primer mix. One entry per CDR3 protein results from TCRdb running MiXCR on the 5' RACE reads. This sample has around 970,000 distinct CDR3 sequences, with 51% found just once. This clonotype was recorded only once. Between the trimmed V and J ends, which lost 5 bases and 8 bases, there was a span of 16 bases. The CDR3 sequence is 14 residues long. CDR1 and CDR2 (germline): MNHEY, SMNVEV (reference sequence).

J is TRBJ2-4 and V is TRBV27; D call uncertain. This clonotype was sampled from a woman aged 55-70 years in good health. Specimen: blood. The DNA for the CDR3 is TGTGCCAGCAGTACGTTGATGGGTGTGGACATTCAGTACTTC. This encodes CASSTLMGVDIQYF.